The TCR beta chain under discussion was sequenced for a study of molecular identifiers for immune sequencing clone quantification. Study-wide context: The replicate experiment used RNA from approximately 22,000 or 94,000 naive CD8 cells. This RNA was split into five aliquots, and four of them were sequenced. General study findings and limits: Barcode sharing among identical TCR molecules could make large clones appear smaller. Jurkat TCR RNA spiked in from one cell (amid 960,000 or so naive cells) was reportedly detectable.

TCRdb fed the PCR reads into MiXCR, producing one record per CDR3 protein. Among around 460,000 distinct CDR3 sequences, about 25% were seen once, and the ten largest hold roughly 0.77%. With 10%, 30% or 50% of RNA, about 20,000 to 1,100,000 naive CD8 T cells were sequenced. This clonotype was recorded many times. Its target is unknown. V lost 3 bases, J lost 1 base, and 13 bases lay in between. The CDR3 consists of 16 residues. In germline, CDR1 is LNHDA, CDR2 SQIVND (reference sequence). Specimen: naive CD8+ T cells from blood, with Jurkat cell RNA spiked in. Stated subset: FACS-sorted CD8+CD4-CCR7+CD45RA+ naive T cells. The V gene is TRBV19, the J gene TRBJ2-4, with TRBD2 as a possible D gene (6 bases). The sequence derives from a human donor in good health. Some libraries in this study had Jurkat cell RNA spiked in. CDR3 protein: CASSIGGRSAKNIQYF. The CDR3, as DNA: TGTGCCAGTAGTATCGGGGGAAGGTCCGCCAAAAACATTCAGTACTTC.